This TCR beta chain appears in the sequencing data of a study of OX40 agonist ivuxolimab in advanced cancers. This CDR3 is built from 14 residues. Germline trimming cut 3 bases from V and 4 bases from J; bases unmatched to any gene: 2. In germline, CDR1 is SGHTA, CDR2 FQGNSA. Here immunoSEQ multiplex PCR was the method, and the copy in TCRdb shows in-frame clones only, minus some. The sample includes over 65,000 clones, around 86% seen only once; the top ten take about 8%. This TCR derives from an adult with an advanced solid tumor such as melanoma, head and neck, liver or kidney cancer. This sequence joins TRBV7-2 and TRBJ2-1, with 8 positions matching TRBD1. The specimen comprised CD4+ or CD8+ T cells sorted from blood, sampled in a trial of the OX40 agonist ivuxolimab. In nucleotides, the CDR3 is TGTGCCAGCAGCTTTGGACAGGGATACAATGAGCAGTTCTTC. Translated: CASSFGQGYNEQFF.